This TCR beta chain was observed in a study of T cell repertoires in cytomegalovirus infection. For the study at large: Carrying CMV and the relevant HLA type showed in public TCR beta signatures.

Broader study findings: The cumulative frequency of public TCR beta families distinguished individuals who carried CMV together with the relevant HLA. The ex vivo response was dominated by HLA-C-restricted CMV-specific TCR beta clonotypes.

TCRdb called the reads again in MiXCR, with one record for every CDR3 protein. This table has 80,000 or so distinct CDR3 sequences, roughly 37% appearing once. There are a few counts of this clonotype. What it recognizes is unknown. CDR3 length: 16 amino acids. Trimming cost V 5 bases and J 0 bases, with 13 bases left between them. Looked up from germline, CDR1 is SGHTA and CDR2 is FQGNSA. The chain employs TRBV7-2 and TRBJ1-4; perhaps TRBD1 as D (5 bases). This TCR was recovered from a human donor in good health (CMV status not recorded). Some clones in this sample may be carry-over from other donors' samples. Here the sequenced sample was CD8+ T cells from cultured PBMCs, taken from culture after CMV antigen stimulation. The DNA of the CDR3 is TGTGCCAGCAGCCGTTACGTGACAGCAACTAATGAAAAACTGTTTTTT. This sequence encodes CASSRYVTATNEKLFF.